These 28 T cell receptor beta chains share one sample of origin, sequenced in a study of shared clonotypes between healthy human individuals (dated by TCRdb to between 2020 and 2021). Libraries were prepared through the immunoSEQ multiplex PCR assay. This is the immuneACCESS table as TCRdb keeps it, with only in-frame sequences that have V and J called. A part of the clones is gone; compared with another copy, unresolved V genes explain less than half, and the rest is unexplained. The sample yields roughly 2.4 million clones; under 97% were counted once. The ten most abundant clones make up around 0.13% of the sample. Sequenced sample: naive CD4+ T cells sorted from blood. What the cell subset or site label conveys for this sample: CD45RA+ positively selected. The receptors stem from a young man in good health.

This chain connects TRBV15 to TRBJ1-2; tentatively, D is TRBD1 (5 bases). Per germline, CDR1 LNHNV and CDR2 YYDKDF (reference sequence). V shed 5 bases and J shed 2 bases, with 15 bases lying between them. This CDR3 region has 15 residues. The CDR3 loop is CATSFTPGSNYGYTF. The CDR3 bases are TGTGCCACCAGCTTCACGCCAGGGTCCAACTATGGCTACACCTTC.

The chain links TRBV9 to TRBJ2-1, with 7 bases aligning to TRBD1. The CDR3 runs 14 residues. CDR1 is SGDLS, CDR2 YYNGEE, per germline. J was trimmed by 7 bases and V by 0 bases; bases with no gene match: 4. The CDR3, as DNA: TGTGCCAGCAGCGTAGAGGGACAGTTAAATGAGCAGTTCTTC. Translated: CASSVEGQLNEQFF.

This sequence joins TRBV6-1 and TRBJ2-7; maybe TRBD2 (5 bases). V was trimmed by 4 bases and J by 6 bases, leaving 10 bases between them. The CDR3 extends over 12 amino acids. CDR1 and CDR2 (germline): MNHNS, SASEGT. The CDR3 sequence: CASSGESAEQYF. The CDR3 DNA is TGTGCCAGCAGTGGGGAGTCTGCCGAGCAGTACTTC.

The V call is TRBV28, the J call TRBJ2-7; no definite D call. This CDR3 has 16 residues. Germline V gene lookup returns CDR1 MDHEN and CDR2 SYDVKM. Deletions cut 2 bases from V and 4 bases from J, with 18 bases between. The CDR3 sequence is CASSLVWDTDRYEQYF. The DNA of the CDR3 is TGTGCCAGCAGTTTAGTATGGGATACCGACCGTTACGAGCAGTACTTC. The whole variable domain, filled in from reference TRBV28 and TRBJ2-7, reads DVKVTQSSRYLVKRTGEKVFLECVQDMDHENMFWYRQDPGLGLRLIYFSYDVKMKEKGDIPEGYSVSREKKERFSLILESASTNQTSMYLCASSLVWDTDRYEQYFGPGTRLTVT.

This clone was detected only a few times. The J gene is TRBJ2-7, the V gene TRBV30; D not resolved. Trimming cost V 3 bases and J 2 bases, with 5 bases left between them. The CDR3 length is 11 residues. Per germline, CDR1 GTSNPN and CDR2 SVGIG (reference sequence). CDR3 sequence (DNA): TGTGCCTGGAGGGAAACCTACGAGCAGTACTTC. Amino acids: CAWRETYEQYF.

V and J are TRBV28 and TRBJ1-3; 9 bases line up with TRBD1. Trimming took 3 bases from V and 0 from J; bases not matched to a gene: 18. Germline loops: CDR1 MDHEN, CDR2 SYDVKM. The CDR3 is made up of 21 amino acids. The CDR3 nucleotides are TGTGCCAGCAGTTTGGTAGTCGGAGGACAGGGGCCATTCAACTCTGGAAACACCATATATTTT. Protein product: CASSLVVGGQGPFNSGNTIYF.

This CDR3 is CASSPQRVGELFF. For the CDR3, the DNA is TGTGCCAGCAGCCCACAACGGGTCGGGGAGCTGTTTTTT. The chain links TRBV7-2 to TRBJ2-2; D unresolved. Germline assignment: CDR1 SGHTA and CDR2 FQGNSA. CDR3 length: 13 residues. V shed 5 bases and J shed 7 bases, with 11 bases lying between them.

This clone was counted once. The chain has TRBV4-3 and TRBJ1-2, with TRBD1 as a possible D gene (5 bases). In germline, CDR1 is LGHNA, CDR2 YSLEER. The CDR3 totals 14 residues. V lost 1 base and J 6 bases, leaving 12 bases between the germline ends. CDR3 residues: CASSQVLGQNGYTF. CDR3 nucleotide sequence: TGCGCCAGCAGCCAAGTCTTGGGGCAAAATGGCTACACCTTC.

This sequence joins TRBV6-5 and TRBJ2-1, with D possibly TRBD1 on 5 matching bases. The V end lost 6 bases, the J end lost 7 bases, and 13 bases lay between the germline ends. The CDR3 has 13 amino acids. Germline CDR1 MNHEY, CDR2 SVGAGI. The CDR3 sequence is CASRLRGTNEQFF. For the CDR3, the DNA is TGTGCCAGCAGACTTAGGGGAACAAATGAGCAGTTCTTC.

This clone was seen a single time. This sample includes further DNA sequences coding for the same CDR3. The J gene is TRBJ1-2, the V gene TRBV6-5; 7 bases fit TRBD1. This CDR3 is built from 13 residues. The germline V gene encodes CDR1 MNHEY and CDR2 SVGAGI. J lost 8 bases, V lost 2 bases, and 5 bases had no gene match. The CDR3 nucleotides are TGTGCCAGCAGTTACCTTACAGGGGACGGCTACACCTTC. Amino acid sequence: CASSYLTGDGYTF.

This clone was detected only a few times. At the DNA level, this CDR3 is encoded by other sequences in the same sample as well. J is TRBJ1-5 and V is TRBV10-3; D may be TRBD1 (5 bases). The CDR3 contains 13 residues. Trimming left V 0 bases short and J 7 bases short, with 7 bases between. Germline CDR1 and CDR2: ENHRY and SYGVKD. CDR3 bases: TGTGCCATCAGTGAGTCAGGGGAGCAGCCCCAGCATTTT. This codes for CAISESGEQPQHF.

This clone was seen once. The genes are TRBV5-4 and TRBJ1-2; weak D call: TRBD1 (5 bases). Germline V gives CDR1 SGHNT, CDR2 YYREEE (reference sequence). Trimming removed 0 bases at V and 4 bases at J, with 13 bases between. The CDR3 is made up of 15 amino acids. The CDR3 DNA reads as TGTGCCAGCAGCTTGGGAGTGCCAGGGCCCTATGGCTACACCTTC. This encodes CASSLGVPGPYGYTF.

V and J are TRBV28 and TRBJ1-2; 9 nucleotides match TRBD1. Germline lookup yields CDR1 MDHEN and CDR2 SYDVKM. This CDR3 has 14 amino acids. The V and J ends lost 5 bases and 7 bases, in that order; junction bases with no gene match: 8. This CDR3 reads CASSEVGQGAGYTF. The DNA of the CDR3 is TGTGCCAGCAGTGAGGTGGGACAGGGCGCTGGCTACACCTTC.

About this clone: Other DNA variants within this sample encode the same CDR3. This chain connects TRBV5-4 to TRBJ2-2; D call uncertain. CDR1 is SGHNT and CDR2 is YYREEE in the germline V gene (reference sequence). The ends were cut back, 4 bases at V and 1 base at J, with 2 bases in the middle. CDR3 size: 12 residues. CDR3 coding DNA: TGTGCCAGCAGCGTGAACACCGGGGAGCTGTTTTTT. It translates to CASSVNTGELFF.

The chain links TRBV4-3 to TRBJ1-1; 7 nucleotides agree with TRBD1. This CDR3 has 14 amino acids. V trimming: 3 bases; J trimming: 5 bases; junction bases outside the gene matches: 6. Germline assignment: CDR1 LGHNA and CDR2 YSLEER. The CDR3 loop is CASSQVNRGTEAFF. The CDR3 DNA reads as TGCGCCAGCAGCCAGGTGAACAGGGGAACTGAAGCTTTCTTT.

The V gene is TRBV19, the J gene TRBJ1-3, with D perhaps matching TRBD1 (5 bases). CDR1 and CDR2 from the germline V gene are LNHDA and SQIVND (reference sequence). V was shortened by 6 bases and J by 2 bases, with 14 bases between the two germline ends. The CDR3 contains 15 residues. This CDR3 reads CASRPGVTTGNTIYF. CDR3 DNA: TGTGCCAGTAGACCGGGGGTCACCACTGGAAACACCATATATTTT. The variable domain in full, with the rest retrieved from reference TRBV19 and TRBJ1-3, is DGGITQSPKYLFRKEGQNVTLSCEQNLNHDAMYWYRQDPGQGLRLIYYSQIVNDFQKGDIAEGYSVSREKKESFPLTVTSAQKNPTAFYLCASRPGVTTGNTIYFGEGSWLTVV.

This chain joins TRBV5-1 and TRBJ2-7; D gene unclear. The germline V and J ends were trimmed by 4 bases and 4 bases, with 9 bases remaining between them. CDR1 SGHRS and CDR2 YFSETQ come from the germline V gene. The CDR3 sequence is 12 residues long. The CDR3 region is CASSGSGYEQYF. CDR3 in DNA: TGCGCCAGCAGCGGATCAGGATACGAGCAGTACTTC. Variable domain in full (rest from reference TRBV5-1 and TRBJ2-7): KAGVTQTPRYLIKTRGQQVTLSCSPISGHRSVSWYQQTPGQGLQFLFEYFSETQRNKGNFPGRFSGRQFSNSRSEMNVSTLELGDSALYLCASSGSGYEQYFGPGTRLTVT.

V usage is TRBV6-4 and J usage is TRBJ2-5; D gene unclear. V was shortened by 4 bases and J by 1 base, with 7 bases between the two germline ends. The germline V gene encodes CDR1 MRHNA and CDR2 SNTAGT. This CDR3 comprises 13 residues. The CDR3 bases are TGTGCCAGCAGTGTTAATTCCCAAGAGACCCAGTACTTC. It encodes CASSVNSQETQYF.

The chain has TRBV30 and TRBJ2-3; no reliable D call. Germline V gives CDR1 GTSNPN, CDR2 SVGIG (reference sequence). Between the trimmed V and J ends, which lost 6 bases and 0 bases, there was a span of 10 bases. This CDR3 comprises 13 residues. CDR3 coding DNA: TGTGCCTGCTCTCGGGCTAGCACAGATACGCAGTATTTT. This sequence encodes CACSRASTDTQYF.

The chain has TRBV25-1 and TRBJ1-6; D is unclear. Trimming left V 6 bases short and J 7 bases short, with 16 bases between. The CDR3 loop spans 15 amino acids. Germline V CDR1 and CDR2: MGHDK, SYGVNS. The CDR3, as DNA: TGTGCCAGCAGCGCCTCACGGGTTATCAATTCACCCCTCCACTTT. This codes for CASSASRVINSPLHF.

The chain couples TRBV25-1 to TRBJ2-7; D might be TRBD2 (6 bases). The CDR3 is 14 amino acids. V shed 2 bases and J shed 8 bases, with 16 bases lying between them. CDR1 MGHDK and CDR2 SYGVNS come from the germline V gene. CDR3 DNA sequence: TGTGCCAGCAGTGAAGTGGGCCCGGGAGAGAAGCAGTACTTC. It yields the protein CASSEVGPGEKQYF.

CDR3 in DNA: TGCGCCAGCAGCTGGGGCGGGGGTACTAGCACAGATACGCAGTATTTT. Translated: CASSWGGGTSTDTQYF. The chain recombines TRBV5-1 with TRBJ2-3; 7 positions match TRBD2. The CDR3 extends over 16 amino acids. The germline CDR1 and CDR2 sequences are SGHRS and YFSETQ. Losses at the gene ends were 3 bases for V and 0 bases for J; bases not matched to a gene: 7.

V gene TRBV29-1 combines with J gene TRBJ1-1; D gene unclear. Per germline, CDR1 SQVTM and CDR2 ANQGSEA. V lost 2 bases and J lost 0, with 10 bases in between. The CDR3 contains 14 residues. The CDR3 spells CSVEYSSVNTEAFF. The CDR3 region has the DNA TGCAGCGTTGAATACTCTTCAGTGAACACTGAAGCTTTCTTT.

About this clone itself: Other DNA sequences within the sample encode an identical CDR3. CDR3 nucleotides: TGTGCCAGCAGTTACAGAGGGTTTAATTCACCCCTCCACTTT. Translation: CASSYRGFNSPLHF. The chain joins TRBV6-5 to TRBJ1-6; D remains ambiguous. The V end lost 2 bases, the J end lost 6 bases, and 8 bases lay between the germline ends. Germline V gives CDR1 MNHEY, CDR2 SVGAGI. The CDR3 length is 14 residues.

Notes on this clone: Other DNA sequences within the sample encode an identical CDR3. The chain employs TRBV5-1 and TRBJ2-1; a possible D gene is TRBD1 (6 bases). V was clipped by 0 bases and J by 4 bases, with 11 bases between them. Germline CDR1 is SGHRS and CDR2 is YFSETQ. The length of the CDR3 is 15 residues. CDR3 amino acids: CASSLEGQPYNEQFF. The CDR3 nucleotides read TGCGCCAGCAGCTTGGAGGGACAACCTTACAATGAGCAGTTCTTC.

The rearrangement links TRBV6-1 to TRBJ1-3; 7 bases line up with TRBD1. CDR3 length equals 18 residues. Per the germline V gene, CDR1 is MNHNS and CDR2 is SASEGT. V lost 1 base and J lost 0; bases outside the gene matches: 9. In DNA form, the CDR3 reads TGTGCCAGCAGTGAAGTCTTGAGGGGGCCCCTCTCTGGAAACACCATATATTTT. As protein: CASSEVLRGPLSGNTIYF.

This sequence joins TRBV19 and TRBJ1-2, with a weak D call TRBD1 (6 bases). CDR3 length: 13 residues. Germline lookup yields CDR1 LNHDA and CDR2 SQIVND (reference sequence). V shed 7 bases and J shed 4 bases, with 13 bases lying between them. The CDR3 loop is CASIAGAGYGYTF. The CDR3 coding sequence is TGTGCCAGTATTGCGGGGGCCGGCTATGGCTACACCTTC.

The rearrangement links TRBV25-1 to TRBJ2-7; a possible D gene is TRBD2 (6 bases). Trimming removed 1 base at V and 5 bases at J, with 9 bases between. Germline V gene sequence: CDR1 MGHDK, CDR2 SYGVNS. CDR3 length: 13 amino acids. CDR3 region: CASSESGRNEQYF. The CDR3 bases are TGTGCCAGCAGTGAATCAGGGAGGAACGAGCAGTACTTC.